The T cell receptor beta chain described here comes from a study of T cell responses to AZD1222 COVID-19 vaccine (dated by TCRdb to the early 2020s). Regarding the complete study: AZD1222 recipients with second doses at about 4 weeks or about 12 weeks were pooled, because spike-specific TCR depth and breadth did not differ between schedules. TCR sequencing covered roughly 230 trial participants: roughly 200 given two doses of AZD1222 and approximately 25 given two doses of MenACWY control vaccine. Trial participants were enrolled by age into subgroups of 18-55, 56-69 and 70-plus years, and about 150, 27 and 61 TCR-sequenced participants, respectively, were included in these subgroups. General study outcomes and caveats: The 56-69-year group was small, and its depth increase did not reach significance, likely because of low power. Vaccine-associated CD4 TCRs spanned the whole spike protein, with dominant responses in regions 160-218 and 743-854. Nearly half of unique spike-specific TCRs reportedly recognized epitopes outside regions mutated in the B.1.351 and B.1.1.7 variants. Most participants were white British and females outnumbered males, and the authors suggested that clonal diversity may have been underestimated. Because no samples from the day 14 peak response were available, repertoires could be characterized only after the peak T cell response. Spike-specific TCR breadth and depth rose significantly after two AZD1222 doses compared with day 0 and with MenACWY recipients. Conclusions about previously exposed vaccinees are limited because only a handful of AZD1222 recipients were SARS-CoV-2 seropositive at baseline.

CDR1 and CDR2 (SEHNR, FQNEAQ) derive from the germline V gene (reference sequence). Including the terminal cysteine and phenylalanine, the CDR3 comprises 14 residues. CDR3 DNA is the only sequence kept; it has 42 bases, read in frame from the first base. The trim is 1 base for V and 3 bases for J, with a gap of 9 bases between the germline ends. Taken with the paper, the label for time point translates to: baseline before first vaccination. Samples from vaccinated people were obtained from the UK trials COV001 and COV002, which included a single-blind randomized controlled phase 2/3 trial of AZD1222 (ChAdOx1 nCoV-19) in healthy adults. For TCRbeta chain sequencing, PBMC samples from trial participants were taken at day 0 and at day 28 after the second dose. The CDR3 regions of human TCRbeta chains were analyzed by immunosequencing. The original methods were these. TCRs in the repertoires were matched against a reference library of SARS-CoV-2-specific TCRs that had been generated with the MIRA antigen-specificity platform. Breadth meant the fraction of unique TCRs that were SARS-CoV-2-associated, whereas depth meant the fraction of total T cells that were SARS-CoV-2-associated. Using the MIRA data, each spike-specific TCR was mapped to the spike region that the TCR reacts to and placed in a CD4 or CD8 class. Log10-transformed breadth and depth values were compared by one-way ANOVA with Sidak's multiple comparisons tests. Imported from immuneACCESS, the table was reduced by TCRdb to in-frame sequences with V and J called. These copies leave out some clones; in studies compared against another copy, an unresolved V gene accounts for under half, and the cause of the remainder is not known. That table furnishes V, J and clone size, whereas the DNA furnished D and trimming. This sample lists 110,000 or so clones; approximately 90% were detected once. The ten top clones hold around 7% of the sample.

To note about this clone: Its antigen target is currently unknown. Within one base of it there is no much larger clone, and no base qualities were kept.

This material consisted of peripheral blood, taken on day 0 of AZD1222 vaccination. The clonotype was recovered from an adult in good health. The chain is made from TRBV7-9 and TRBJ1-1; the D gene remains uncertain. The CDR3 region has the sequence CASSLEGRDTEAFF. At the DNA level, the sequence is TGTGCCAGCAGCTTAGAAGGGAGGGACACTGAAGCTTTCTTT.